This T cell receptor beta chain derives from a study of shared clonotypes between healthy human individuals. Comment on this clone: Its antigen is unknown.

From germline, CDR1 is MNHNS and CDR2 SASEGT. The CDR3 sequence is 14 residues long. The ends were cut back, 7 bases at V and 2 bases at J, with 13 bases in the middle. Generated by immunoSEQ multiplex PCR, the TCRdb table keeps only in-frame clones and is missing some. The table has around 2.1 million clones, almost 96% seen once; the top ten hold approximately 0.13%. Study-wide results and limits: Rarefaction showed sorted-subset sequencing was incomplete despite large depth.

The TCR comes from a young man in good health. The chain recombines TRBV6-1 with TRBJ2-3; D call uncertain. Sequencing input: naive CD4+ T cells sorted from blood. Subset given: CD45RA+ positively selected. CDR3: CASIPQVNTDTQYF. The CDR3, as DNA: TGTGCCAGCATCCCTCAGGTAAACACAGATACGCAGTATTTT.